The rows below give T cell receptor beta chains drawn from one sample of a study of beta chain features in type 1 diabetes. The table came from immunoSEQ multiplex PCR; TCRdb's copy has only in-frame clones and leaves some out. The table has roughly 180,000 clones, 10% to 15% seen once. The specimen was central memory CD4+ T cells from blood. These receptors all stem from a woman in her late teens or twenties in good health. The CDR3 runs from the conserved cysteine through the conserved F or W. The order of the fields is V gene, D gene, J gene, clone size, CDR3 DNA, CDR3 protein. D genes are given only for firm matches. Clone sizes are given selectively: once, few, many, or a class where the clone is expanded.

V: TRBV4-3
D: -
J: TRBJ2-5
size: -
DNA: TGCGCCAGCAGCCAAGAACTGGGGGGATGGGAGACCCAGTACTTC
CDR3: CASSQELGGWETQYF

V: TRBV28
D: TRBD1
J: TRBJ2-5
size: few
DNA: TGTGCCAGCAGTTTACGGCAGGGGGTGGAGACCCAGTACTTC
CDR3: CASSLRQGVETQYF

V: TRBV29-1
D: -
J: TRBJ1-1
size: -
DNA: TGCAGCGTTGTTTCAGGCTTGAACACTGAAGCTTTCTTT
CDR3: CSVVSGLNTEAFF

V: TRBV10-3
D: TRBD1
J: TRBJ2-1
size: -
DNA: TGTGCCATCAGGCCCGGACAGGGGGCCGGTTCCCGCCTTTACAATGAGCAGTTCTTC
CDR3: CAIRPGQGAGSRLYNEQFF

V: TRBV30
D: -
J: TRBJ2-7
size: -
DNA: TGTGCCTGGAGTGTACGCGAGGGAATCTACGAGCAGTACTTC
CDR3: CAWSVREGIYEQYF

V: TRBV7-3
D: TRBD2
J: TRBJ2-3
size: few
DNA: TGTGCCAGCAGCCCTCTAGCGGGAGGGGGCACAGATACGCAGTATTTT
CDR3: CASSPLAGGGTDTQYF

V: TRBV7-2
D: TRBD1
J: TRBJ2-5
size: -
DNA: TGTGCCAGCATCCGACAGGGTGGTCAAGAGACCCAGTACTTC
CDR3: CASIRQGGQETQYF

V: TRBV10-3
D: -
J: TRBJ2-2
size: few
DNA: TGTGCCATCAGTGATAACAGTGGGAACACCGGGGAGCTGTTTTTT
CDR3: CAISDNSGNTGELFF

V: TRBV30
D: TRBD2
J: TRBJ2-1
size: few
DNA: TGTGCCTGGACCGGACTAGCCAGCGGCTACAATGAGCAGTTCTTC
CDR3: CAWTGLASGYNEQFF

V: TRBV9
D: TRBD2
J: TRBJ2-7
size: few
DNA: TGTGCCAGCAGCGCCCATGAGGCTAGCGGGACGAGCTCCTACGAGCAGTACTTC
CDR3: CASSAHEASGTSSYEQYF

V: TRBV14
D: -
J: TRBJ2-3
size: few
DNA: TGTGCCAGCACCCTCGGGAGCCCCCCGTTTAGTACGCAGTATTTT
CDR3: CASTLGSPPFSTQYF

V: TRBV7-9
D: -
J: TRBJ2-7
size: few
DNA: TGTGCCAGCAGCTTAGTATCCTACGAGCAGTACTTC
CDR3: CASSLVSYEQYF

V: TRBV29-1
D: -
J: TRBJ1-1
size: few
DNA: TGCAGCGTGGGACATATGAACACTGAAGCTTTCTTT
CDR3: CSVGHMNTEAFF

V: TRBV29-1
D: -
J: TRBJ2-4
size: many
DNA: TGCAGCGTTACCGGCCCCGGGAGTAGTTTGGTAAACATTCAGTACTTC
CDR3: CSVTGPGSSLVNIQYF

V: TRBV7-7
D: TRBD1
J: TRBJ2-2
size: few
DNA: TGTGCCAGCAGAGGGGACAGGGGGAGGGAGCTGTTTTTT
CDR3: CASRGDRGRELFF

V: TRBV4-1
D: -
J: TRBJ2-3
size: many
DNA: TGCGCCAGCAGCCAAGTAGACATGGGTTTTCTCGAAGATACGCAGTATTTT
CDR3: CASSQVDMGFLEDTQYF

V: TRBV30
D: -
J: TRBJ1-1
size: -
DNA: TGTGCCTGGGGTCGATGGAGAAGTAAGAACACTGAAGCTTTCTTT
CDR3: CAWGRWRSKNTEAFF

V: TRBV9
D: TRBD2
J: TRBJ2-1
size: few
DNA: TGTGCCAGCAGCGTAGGTATGACTAGCGTTGACAATGAGCAGTTCTTC
CDR3: CASSVGMTSVDNEQFF

V: TRBV7-2
D: -
J: TRBJ2-5
size: few
DNA: TGTGCCAGCAGCCTCGAGCGGGCGGGCACACAAGAGACCCAGTACTTC
CDR3: CASSLERAGTQETQYF

V: TRBV7-9
D: -
J: TRBJ2-3
size: few
DNA: TGTGCCAGCAGCTTTATCGCCGCGACAGATACGCAGTATTTT
CDR3: CASSFIAATDTQYF

V: TRBV4-2
D: -
J: TRBJ2-1
size: -
DNA: TGTGCCAGCAGCCAAGTTGACGGGAAAGGATCCTACAATGAGCAGTTCTTC
CDR3: CASSQVDGKGSYNEQFF

V: TRBV9
D: TRBD2
J: TRBJ2-1
size: few
DNA: TGTGCCAGCAGCTTTCGACTAGCTTACAATGAGCAGTTCTTC
CDR3: CASSFRLAYNEQFF

V: TRBV5-4
D: TRBD1
J: TRBJ1-1
size: few
DNA: TGTGCCAGCAGCCAGGACAGGATGAACACTGAAGCTTTCTTT
CDR3: CASSQDRMNTEAFF

V: TRBV7-9
D: TRBD1
J: TRBJ1-4
size: few
DNA: TGTGCCAGCAGCTCTGGACAGGGCCGAAATGAAAAACTGTTTTTT
CDR3: CASSSGQGRNEKLFF

V: TRBV7-2
D: -
J: TRBJ1-5
size: -
DNA: TGTGCCAGCAGCTTGAGTAGCAATCAGCCCCAGCATTTT
CDR3: CASSLSSNQPQHF

V: TRBV5-6
D: -
J: TRBJ2-3
size: -
DNA: TGTGCCAGCAGCTTCACGGGGAGTGTCTTGCAAGATACGCAGTATTTT
CDR3: CASSFTGSVLQDTQYF

V: TRBV18
D: -
J: TRBJ2-3
size: -
DNA: TGTGCCAGCTCACGTGACATCACAGATACGCAGTATTTT
CDR3: CASSRDITDTQYF

V: TRBV5-6
D: -
J: TRBJ1-2
size: few
DNA: TGTGCCAGCACCCCCGATGGACGCTATGGGGGGACCTTC
CDR3: CASTPDGRYGGTF

V: TRBV7-9
D: TRBD2
J: TRBJ2-1
size: many
DNA: TGTGCCAGCAGCTCCACCGGGACTAGCGGGAGCAATGAGCAGTTCTTC
CDR3: CASSSTGTSGSNEQFF

V: TRBV29-1
D: TRBD2
J: TRBJ2-1
size: -
DNA: TGCAGCGGCGCAAGCGGGATGTCTTACAATGAGCAGTTCTTC
CDR3: CSGASGMSYNEQFF

V: TRBV5-4
D: TRBD2
J: TRBJ2-4
size: -
DNA: TGTGCCAGCAGCTTGCTAGCGGGGGGAGCCAAAAACATTCAGTACTTC
CDR3: CASSLLAGGAKNIQYF

V: TRBV11-2
D: -
J: TRBJ1-2
size: few
DNA: TGTGCCAGCAGCTTAGAGGGCAATGGCTACACCTTC
CDR3: CASSLEGNGYTF

V: TRBV7-2
D: -
J: TRBJ2-1
size: -
DNA: TGTGCCAGCAGCTTACTCAATGAGCAGTTCTTC
CDR3: CASSLLNEQFF

V: TRBV27
D: -
J: TRBJ2-1
size: -
DNA: TGTGCCAGCAGCTTCTCCTACAATGAGCAGTTCTTC
CDR3: CASSFSYNEQFF

V: TRBV5-6
D: -
J: TRBJ2-2
size: -
DNA: TGTGCCAGCAGCCGACTACTCACCGGGGAGCTGTTTTTT
CDR3: CASSRLLTGELFF

V: TRBV5-1
D: TRBD1
J: TRBJ1-5
size: -
DNA: TGCGCCAGCAGCCCGGGGACAGGGCCTATTCAGCCCCAGCATTTT
CDR3: CASSPGTGPIQPQHF

V: TRBV7-9
D: TRBD1
J: TRBJ2-4
size: many
DNA: TGTGCCAGCAGCCGGACAGGTCAATCCCCCATTCAGTACTTC
CDR3: CASSRTGQSPIQYF